This T cell receptor (beta chain) originates from a study of T cell clonality in common variable immunodeficiency (dated by TCRdb to the mid-2010s). There are many counts of this clone. No antigen is known for it. The read is 3 residues too short to cover the CDR3 end, so that end is filled in from the germline J gene. Other DNA variants within this sample encode the same CDR3. The CDR3, cysteine through phenylalanine, is 14 amino acids long. The DNA shown is the part of the CDR3 that was read: 33 bases, in frame from base 1. The germline V gene (reference sequence) provides CDR1 DFQATT and CDR2 SNEGSKA. Trimming leaves V shorter by 3 bases and J shorter by 5 bases, with the junction holding 2 bases beyond the gene matches. Findings and caveats that apply to the study as a whole: Compared with healthy controls, CVID subjects showed increased TCRbeta clonality (t-test p = 0.018), a feature most characteristic of about a third of subjects. According to the authors, finding the cause of the higher clonality in CVID would require sequencing the repertoires of T cell subpopulations. Fewer deletions and N-nucleotide insertions were reportedly observed in CVID TCRbeta sequences, and highly modified clones with 13 or more V deletions were reportedly absent from CVID TCRbeta sequences. Despite equal DNA input, controls averaged approximately 77,000 unique sequences per sample versus some 30,000 in CVID samples. Correlations between repertoire features and clinical complications were limited by patient heterogeneity within the CVID cohort. CVID subjects shared fewer TCRbeta clones with each other than healthy controls did (p < 0.0001).

Standard criteria, namely reduction of serum IgG, IgA and/or IgM below the normal range together with specific antibody deficiency, were applied for the diagnosis of CVID. There were around 44 subjects in the CVID group (about 29 male and roughly 15 female), ranging in age from about 8 to 64 years, with a mean age of 40. Predominantly Caucasian heritage was noted among both the CVID patients and the healthy controls. All CVID subjects had received replacement immunoglobulin therapy for at least one year at the time of study participation. At the time of blood collection, no CVID subject was ill or was being treated with immunomodulatory or immunosuppressive medication. From each donor, about 4.5 to 9 ml of heparinized peripheral whole blood was collected. TCRbeta CDR3 repertoires were sequenced from genomic DNA of adults with common variable immune deficiency (CVID) and healthy adult controls. Diluted blood was density-centrifuged over Hypaque 1077 or Ficoll-Paque to isolate peripheral blood mononuclear cells. Unsorted mononuclear cells served as the source of genomic DNA, which was extracted either by Qiagen column purification or by a centrifugation-based method.

For sequencing, equivalent amounts of genomic DNA were input from CVID and control samples. For every sample, a 60 bp segment covering the rearranged TCRbeta CDR3 region was amplified and then sequenced. The immunoSEQ assay, a bias-corrected multiplex PCR combined with high-throughput sequencing, was used to amplify TCRbeta. The paper's data handling went like this. Each unique nucleotide sequence was treated as a clone and annotated with V, D and J genes, copy number and frequency. Sequences were labeled productive if in frame, and non-productive if out of frame or containing stop codons. Clonality was calculated from Shannon's entropy as previously described. The predicted amino acid sequences of productive clones were used to derive the mean CDR3 Kyte-Doolittle hydropathy. The R hclust function was used to hierarchically cluster scaled V gene usage with Manhattan distance and complete linkage. Sharing of clones by CDR3 amino acid sequence was evaluated by resampling 12 repertoires per group over 100 rounds. The repertoires were searched for 70 published EBV-specific and roughly 240 published CMV-specific TCRbeta sequences. After two CVID samples that produced fewer than 10,000 sequences were dropped from the analysis, 42 CVID repertoires remained. The table comes from immuneACCESS by way of TCRdb, which keeps in-frame sequences with V and J called. Part of the clones is missing from these tables; in studies checked, under half for an unresolved V gene and the rest for unknown reasons. V and J calls and clone size are those listed in that table; D and trimming were worked out from the DNA. Across this sample, over 20,000 clones were tabulated and none appeared just once. The biggest ten clones account for 3% to 5% of the sample.

Recombination connected TRBV20-1 to TRBJ2-5; 14 junctional bases match TRBD2. The sequencing input was peripheral blood mononuclear cells. The clonotype was recovered from a human donor with common variable immunodeficiency. The CDR3 bases that were read are TGCAGTGCTAGGGGGACTAGCGGGGGTGAGACC. Protein translation: CSARGTSGGET. The whole CDR3 protein is CSARGTSGGETQYF.